The TCR beta chain under discussion was sequenced for a study of somatic mutations in cytotoxic T cells in rheumatoid arthritis. Method: immunoSEQ multiplex PCR; TCRdb's copy keeps in-frame clones and lacks some. The sample lists 19,000 or so clones, over 75% occurring once. Sample: CD8+ T cells sorted from blood. This TCR was sampled from a man between 18 and 35 years old with rheumatoid arthritis.

CDR3 sequence (DNA): TGTGCCAGCAGCGTAGAGGATGCACCCGGGGAGCTGTTTTTT. Encoded protein: CASSVEDAPGELFF. This chain joins TRBV9 and TRBJ2-2, with D hard to call. Per the germline V gene, CDR1 is SGDLS and CDR2 is YYNGEE. The CDR3 has 14 residues. V was clipped by 0 bases and J by 6 bases, with 9 bases between them.